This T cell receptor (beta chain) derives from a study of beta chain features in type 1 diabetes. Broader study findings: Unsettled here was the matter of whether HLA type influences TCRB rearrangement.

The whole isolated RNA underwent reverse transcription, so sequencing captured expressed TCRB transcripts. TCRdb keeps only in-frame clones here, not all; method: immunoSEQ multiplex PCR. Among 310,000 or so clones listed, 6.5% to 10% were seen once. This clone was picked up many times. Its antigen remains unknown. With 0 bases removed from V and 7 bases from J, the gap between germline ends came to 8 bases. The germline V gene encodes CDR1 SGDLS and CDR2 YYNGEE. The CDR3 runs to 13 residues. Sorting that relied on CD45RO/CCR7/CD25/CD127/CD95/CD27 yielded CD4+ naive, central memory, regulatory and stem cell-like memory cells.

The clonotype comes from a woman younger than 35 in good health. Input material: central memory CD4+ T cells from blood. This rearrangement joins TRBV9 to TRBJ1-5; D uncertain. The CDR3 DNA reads TGTGCCAGCAGCGTAGCTGTCGGGCAGCCCCAGCATTTT. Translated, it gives CASSVAVGQPQHF.